Presented here are 20 T cell receptor beta chains from one specimen sequenced in a study of a mutant IDH1 vaccine in newly diagnosed glioma. Profiling relied on immunoSEQ multiplex PCR, and the TCRdb table lists in-frame clones only, not all of them. This sample carries roughly 86,000 clones, about four fifths of them seen once, and the ten largest clones take roughly 7%. The time point is: baseline, week 1 (first vaccination visit). Treatment here: pre-vaccination baseline after standard-of-care therapy. The source material was PBMCs, sampled from a glioma patient treated with radiotherapy, temozolomide or both. These receptors were taken from a man aged 35 to 55 with glioma.

Only one count was recorded for this clone. The chain employs TRBV30 and TRBJ2-7; a possible D gene is TRBD2 (6 bases). V shed 2 bases and J shed 5 bases, with 13 bases lying between them. The V gene's germline CDR1 is GTSNPN and CDR2 SVGIG (reference sequence). This CDR3 spans 13 amino acids. CDR3 bases: TGTGCCTGGAGTTCCGCGGGGAGACACGAGCAGTACTTC. The encoded protein is CAWSSAGRHEQYF.

The V gene is TRBV28, the J gene TRBJ1-1; no clear D. The CDR3 length is 11 residues. V lost 6 bases, J lost 8 bases, and 10 bases lay in between. Germline CDR1 and CDR2: MDHEN and SYDVKM. The CDR3, as DNA: TGTGCCAGCAGCTTTGAAAACGAAGCTTTCTTT. Amino acid sequence: CASSFENEAFF.

The chain employs TRBV5-4 and TRBJ2-1, with 10 bases identical to TRBD2. CDR1 and CDR2 from the germline V gene are SGHNT and YYREEE (reference sequence). CDR3 length: 15 amino acids. Trimming removed 0 bases from V and 9 bases from J; junction bases left unmatched: 6. CDR3 sequence (DNA): TGTGCCAGCAGCTTGGATCTAGCGGGAGATACTGAGCAGTTCTTC. Protein: CASSLDLAGDTEQFF.

The chain has TRBV5-1 and TRBJ2-7, with 16 bases lining up with TRBD2. The CDR3 extends over 19 amino acids. Germline CDR1 reads SGHRS; CDR2 reads YFSETQ. The junction had 15 bases not matched to a gene; V was cut back by 4 bases and J by 5 bases. The DNA for the CDR3 is TGCGCCAGCAGCCTTGGTGGGACTAGCGGGAGGGTTAATGATGACGAGCAGTACTTC. Amino acid sequence: CASSLGGTSGRVNDDEQYF. The full variable domain, rest sourced from reference TRBV5-1 and TRBJ2-7, is KAGVTQTPRYLIKTRGQQVTLSCSPISGHRSVSWYQQTPGQGLQFLFEYFSETQRNKGNFPGRFSGRQFSNSRSEMNVSTLELGDSALYLCASSLGGTSGRVNDDEQYFGPGTRLTVT.

In its sample, this clone was seen once. CDR3 sequence: CASSLSKGIPGELFF. CDR3 nucleotides: TGTGCCAGCAGTTTATCTAAGGGTATACCCGGGGAGCTGTTTTTT. V usage is TRBV27 and J usage is TRBJ2-2; no definite D call. Germline loops: CDR1 MNHEY, CDR2 SMNVEV (reference sequence). The CDR3 spans 15 residues. Trimming left V 0 bases short and J 6 bases short, with 11 bases between.

The V call is TRBV7-2, the J call TRBJ1-4; no definite D call. Germline values: CDR1 SGHTA, CDR2 FQGNSA. This CDR3 is 15 amino acids long. V was trimmed by 1 base and J by 3 bases, leaving 9 bases between them. CDR3 amino acids: CASSLGGMPNEKLFF. The CDR3 nucleotides are TGTGCCAGCAGCTTAGGAGGAATGCCTAATGAAAAACTGTTTTTT.

This chain links TRBV5-4 with TRBJ2-5; 7 nucleotides line up with TRBD1. The CDR3 consists of 16 residues. Germline CDR1 and CDR2: SGHNT and YYREEE (reference sequence). After removal of 4 bases from V and 2 bases from J, the junction contained 11 bases not matched to a gene. The CDR3 DNA sequence: TGTGCCAGCAGCCCCTGGGGACCAGGGGGTCAAGAGACCCAGTACTTC. Its translation is CASSPWGPGGQETQYF.

This clone was recorded only once. The gene calls are TRBV4-3 and TRBJ2-5; 7 bases agree with TRBD2. Near its end, the DNA agrees better with TRBJ2-7, so the J call may be wrong. This CDR3 has 16 amino acids. Germline CDR1 and CDR2: LGHNA and YSLEER. The CDR3 loop reads CASSQGSAGDGYEQYF. The CDR3 nucleotides are TGCGCCAGCAGCCAAGGATCGGCGGGAGATGGCTACGAGCAGTACTTC.

This clone was detected only once. The chain recombines TRBV11-2 with TRBJ2-2; D possibly corresponds to TRBD2 (5 bases). Germline CDR1 is SGHAT and CDR2 is FQNNGV. The length of the CDR3 is 14 residues. Between the trimmed V and J ends, which lost 0 bases and 4 bases, there was a span of 6 bases. CDR3 region: CASSLEGSTGELFF. The CDR3 region has the DNA TGTGCCAGCAGCTTAGAGGGGAGCACCGGGGAGCTGTTTTTT. The full variable domain, in which reference TRBV11-2 and TRBJ2-2 provide the parts outside the CDR3, is EAGVAQSPRYKIIEKRQSVAFWCNPISGHATLYWYQQILGQGPKLLIQFQNNGVVDDSQLPKDRFSAERLKGVDSTLKIQPAKLEDSAVYLCASSLEGSTGELFFGEGSRLTVL.

This clone was counted a few times. The genes are TRBV19 and TRBJ1-1; 7 nucleotides match TRBD1. This CDR3 is built from 16 residues. Germline CDR1 LNHDA, CDR2 SQIVND (reference sequence). After removal of 5 bases from V and 3 bases from J, the junction contained 12 bases not matched to a gene. The CDR3: CASSPVGQARDTEAFF. The CDR3 DNA is TGTGCCAGTAGTCCTGTCGGACAGGCTCGGGACACTGAAGCTTTCTTT. The full variable domain, completed using reference TRBV19 and TRBJ1-1, is DGGITQSPKYLFRKEGQNVTLSCEQNLNHDAMYWYRQDPGQGLRLIYYSQIVNDFQKGDIAEGYSVSREKKESFPLTVTSAQKNPTAFYLCASSPVGQARDTEAFFGQGTRLTVV.

The chain employs TRBV28 and TRBJ1-5, with a tentative D call TRBD1 (5 bases). CDR3 size: 15 residues. Germline V gives CDR1 MDHEN, CDR2 SYDVKM. Between the trimmed V and J ends, which lost 6 bases and 7 bases, there was a span of 19 bases. The CDR3: CASSGSWGAGQPQHF. The CDR3, as DNA: TGTGCCAGCAGCGGGAGTTGGGGCGCCGGGCAGCCCCAGCATTTT.

The genes are TRBV6-5 and TRBJ1-2; TRBD1 matches at 9 bases. This CDR3 spans 15 amino acids. CDR1 MNHEY and CDR2 SVGAGI come from the germline V gene. After removal of 10 bases from V and 0 bases from J, the junction contained 9 bases not matched to a gene. The CDR3 loop reads CATRTRDRANYGYTF. CDR3 nucleotides: TGTGCCACCAGGACGAGGGACAGGGCTAACTATGGCTACACCTTC.

This clone has more than one count but fewer than ten. A far larger clone is one base from this, pointing to a likely read error. The chain combines TRBV13 with TRBJ2-3; D is unresolved. V lost 5 bases to trimming and J lost 2 bases, with 2 bases between them. There are 11 residues in the CDR3. Germline CDR1 and CDR2: PRHDT and FYEKMQ (reference sequence). CDR3 nucleotides: TGTGCCAGCAGCCACACAGATACGCAGTATTTT. Amino acid sequence: CASSHTDTQYF. Complete variable domain (other parts from reference TRBV13 and TRBJ2-3): AAGVIQSPRHLIKEKRETATLKCYPIPRHDTVYWYQQGPGQDPQFLISFYEKMQSDKGSIPDRFSAQQFSDYHSELNMSSLELGDSALYFCASSHTDTQYFGPGTRLTVL.

This chain connects TRBV10-3 to TRBJ2-1; 8 nucleotides match TRBD2. Germline V gives CDR1 ENHRY, CDR2 SYGVKD. V gave up 0 bases and J gave up 5 bases; unmatched junction bases: 6. CDR3 length: 16 amino acids. The CDR3 sequence: CAISESTRLANNEQFF. DNA for the CDR3: TGTGCCATCAGTGAGTCGACTCGACTAGCGAACAATGAGCAGTTCTTC.

A word on this clone: Mismatch with germline at one junction end may stem from a read error. V gene TRBV6-1 combines with J gene TRBJ2-7; D is undetermined. Germline V lookup: CDR1 MNHNS, CDR2 SASEGT. This CDR3 comprises 15 residues. CDR3 sequence reads: CASSDPWSSSFEQYF. The CDR3 coding sequence is TGTGCCAGCAGTGATCCTTGGTCGTCCTCCTTCGAGCAGTACTTC.

In this sample, this clone turned up once. V is TRBV4-1 and J is TRBJ2-5, with a tentative D call TRBD2 (5 bases). The CDR3 runs to 17 residues. Germline-derived CDR1 and CDR2 are MGHRA and YSYEKL. Trimming removed 1 base from V and 5 bases from J, with 20 bases in between. This CDR3 is CASSQGQRMMGSETQYF. The CDR3 nucleotides read TGCGCCAGCAGCCAAGGGCAGCGGATGATGGGGTCGGAGACCCAGTACTTC.

The chain combines TRBV10-2 with TRBJ1-3; D is perhaps TRBD1 (5 bases). Germline assignment: CDR1 WSHSY and CDR2 SAAADI. Trimming removed 1 base at V and 0 bases at J, with 10 bases between. This CDR3 is 16 amino acids long. The CDR3 sequence is CASSEWDSYSGNTIYF. The CDR3 DNA is TGCGCCAGCAGTGAGTGGGACTCCTACTCTGGAAACACCATATATTTT.

The chain links TRBV5-6 to TRBJ2-7, with 7 bases aligning to TRBD2. This CDR3 is 14 amino acids long. The germline CDR1 and CDR2 sequences are SGHDT and YYEEEE. V lost 5 bases, J lost 5 bases, and 10 bases stayed unmatched. The CDR3: CASRGSGVLHEQYF. As DNA, the CDR3 is TGTGCCAGCAGGGGGAGCGGGGTTCTGCACGAGCAGTACTTC.

A few counts support this clone. The rearrangement links TRBV30 to TRBJ1-1, with 9 nucleotides matching TRBD1. Trimming at V came to 5 bases and at J to 0 bases, leaving 1 base not matched to a gene. Germline V gene lookup returns CDR1 GTSNPN and CDR2 SVGIG (reference sequence). The CDR3 has 13 residues. DNA of the CDR3: TGTGCCTGGGACAGGGGGTTGAACACTGAAGCTTTCTTT. Protein sequence: CAWDRGLNTEAFF.

This sequence joins TRBV5-1 and TRBJ2-5; D is unclear. The germline gives CDR1 SGHRS, CDR2 YFSETQ. The CDR3 runs to 14 residues. V shed 2 bases and J shed 2 bases, with 10 bases lying between them. The CDR3 is CASSFKGPQETQYF. CDR3 DNA sequence: TGCGCCAGCAGCTTTAAGGGCCCTCAAGAGACCCAGTACTTC. The entire variable domain, with the rest obtained from reference TRBV5-1 and TRBJ2-5, is as follows: KAGVTQTPRYLIKTRGQQVTLSCSPISGHRSVSWYQQTPGQGLQFLFEYFSETQRNKGNFPGRFSGRQFSNSRSEMNVSTLELGDSALYLCASSFKGPQETQYFGPGTRLLVL.